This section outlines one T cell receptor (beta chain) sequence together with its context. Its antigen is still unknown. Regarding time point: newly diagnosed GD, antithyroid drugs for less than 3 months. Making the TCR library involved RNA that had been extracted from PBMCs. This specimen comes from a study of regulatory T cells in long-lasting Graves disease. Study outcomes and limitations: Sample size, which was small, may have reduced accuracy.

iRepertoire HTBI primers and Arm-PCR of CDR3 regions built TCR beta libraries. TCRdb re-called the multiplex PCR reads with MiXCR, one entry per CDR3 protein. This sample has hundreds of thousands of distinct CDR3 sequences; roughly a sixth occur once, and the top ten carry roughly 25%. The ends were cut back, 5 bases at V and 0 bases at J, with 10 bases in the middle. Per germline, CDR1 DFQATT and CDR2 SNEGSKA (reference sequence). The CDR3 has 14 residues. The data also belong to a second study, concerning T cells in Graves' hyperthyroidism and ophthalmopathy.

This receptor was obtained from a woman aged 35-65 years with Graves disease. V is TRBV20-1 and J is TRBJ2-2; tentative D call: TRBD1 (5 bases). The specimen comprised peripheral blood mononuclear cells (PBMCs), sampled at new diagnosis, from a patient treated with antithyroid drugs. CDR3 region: CSAAGRTNTGELFF. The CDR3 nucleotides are TGCAGTGCTGCAGGGCGAACGAACACCGGGGAGCTGTTTTTT.